This TCR beta chain was found in a study of OX40 agonist ivuxolimab in advanced cancers. Concerning this clone: No antigen is known for it. The sample has other DNA sequences that encode this CDR3 too.

The study's findings and limits: Some of the lowest clonal expansion was seen in partial responders at 0.1-3.0 mg/kg. Antigen specificity of clonally expanded peripheral T cells was not established.

Germline V gene sequence: CDR1 SGHNT, CDR2 YENEEA. The V gene lost 5 bases and the J gene lost 7 bases, with 15 bases spanning the gap. The CDR3 runs 13 residues. Some clones are missing from TCRdb's copy, which holds only in-frame ones; the method was immunoSEQ multiplex PCR. This table holds under 45,000 clones, roughly 84% found once. The sample consisted of CD4+ or CD8+ T cells sorted from blood, taken in a trial of the OX40 agonist ivuxolimab. This chain links TRBV11-3 with TRBJ2-7, with D possibly being TRBD1 (6 bases). The clonotype originates from an adult with an advanced solid tumor such as melanoma, head and neck, liver or kidney cancer. The chain's CDR3 is CASSPQGGYEQYF. The CDR3, as DNA: TGTGCCAGCAGCCCCCAAGGGGGTTATGAGCAGTACTTC.